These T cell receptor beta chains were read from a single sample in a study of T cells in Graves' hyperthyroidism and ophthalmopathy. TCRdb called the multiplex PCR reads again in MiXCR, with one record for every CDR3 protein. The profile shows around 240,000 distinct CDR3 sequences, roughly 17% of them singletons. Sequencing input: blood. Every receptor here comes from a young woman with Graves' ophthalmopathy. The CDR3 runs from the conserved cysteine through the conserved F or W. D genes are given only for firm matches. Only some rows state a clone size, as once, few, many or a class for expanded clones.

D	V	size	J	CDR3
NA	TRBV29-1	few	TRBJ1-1	CSVDVPRAGENTEAFF
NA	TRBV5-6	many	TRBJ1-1	CASTTGVTEAFF
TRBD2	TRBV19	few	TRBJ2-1	CASRLLAGRNEQFF
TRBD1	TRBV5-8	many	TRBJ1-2	CASSRTGLYGYTF
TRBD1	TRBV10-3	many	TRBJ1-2	CAITKGDSLLYGYTF
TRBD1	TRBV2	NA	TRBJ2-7	CASTLRQGPYEQYF
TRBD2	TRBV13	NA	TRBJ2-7	CASSLSGTSGYEQYF
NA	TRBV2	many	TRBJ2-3	CASSPRDVEGTDTQYF
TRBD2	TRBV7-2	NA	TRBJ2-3	CASRSSGGSTDTQYF
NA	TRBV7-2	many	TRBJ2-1	CASSLMGDEQFF
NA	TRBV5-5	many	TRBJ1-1	CASSFGPTPGEAFF
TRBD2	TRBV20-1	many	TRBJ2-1	CSATSGRLLSNEQFF
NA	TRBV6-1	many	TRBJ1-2	CASSTKEGPRGYTF
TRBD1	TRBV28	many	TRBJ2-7	CASSPSWAGGSYEQYF
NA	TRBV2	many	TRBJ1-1	CTSSVMDTEAFF
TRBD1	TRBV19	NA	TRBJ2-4	CASSLSRGGTGGKNIQYF
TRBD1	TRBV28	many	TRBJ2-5	CASSPHHRTGGGETQYF
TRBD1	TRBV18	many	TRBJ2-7	CASSPVQGADITYEQYF
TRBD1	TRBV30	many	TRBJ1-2	CAWSSGQGLGYTF
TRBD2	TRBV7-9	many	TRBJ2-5	CASSLGLAVFETQYF
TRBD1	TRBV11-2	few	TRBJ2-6	CASSLLLPGQGPGANVLTF
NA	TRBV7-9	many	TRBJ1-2	CASSLDPQGRSYTF
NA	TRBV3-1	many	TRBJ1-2	CASSPAGHLSYGYTF
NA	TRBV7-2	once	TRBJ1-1	CASNSGDMNTEAFF
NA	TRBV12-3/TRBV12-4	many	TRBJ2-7	CASSRDSYEQYF
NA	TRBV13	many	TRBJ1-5	CASSLGLGGSQHF
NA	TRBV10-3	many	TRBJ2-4	CAISEALAKNIQYF